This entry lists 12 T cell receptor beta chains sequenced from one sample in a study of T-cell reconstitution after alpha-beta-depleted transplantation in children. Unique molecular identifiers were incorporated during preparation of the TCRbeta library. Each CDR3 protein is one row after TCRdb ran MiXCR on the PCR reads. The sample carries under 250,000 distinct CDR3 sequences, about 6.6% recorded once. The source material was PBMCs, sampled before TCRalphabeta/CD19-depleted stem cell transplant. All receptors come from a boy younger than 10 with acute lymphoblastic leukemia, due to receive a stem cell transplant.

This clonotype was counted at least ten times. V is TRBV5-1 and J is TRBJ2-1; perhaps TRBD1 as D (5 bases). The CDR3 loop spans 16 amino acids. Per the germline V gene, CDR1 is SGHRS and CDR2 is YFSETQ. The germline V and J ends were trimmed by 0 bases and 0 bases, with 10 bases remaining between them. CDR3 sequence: CASSLETVSSYNEQFF. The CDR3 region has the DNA TGCGCCAGCAGCTTGGAGACAGTTAGCTCCTACAATGAGCAGTTCTTC.

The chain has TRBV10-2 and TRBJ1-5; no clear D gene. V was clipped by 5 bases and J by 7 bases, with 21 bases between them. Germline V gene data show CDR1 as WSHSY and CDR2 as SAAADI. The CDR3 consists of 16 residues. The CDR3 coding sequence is TGCGCCAGCAGTTCTGGAAGCCGGAGTCAGAACCAGCCCCAGCATTTT. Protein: CASSSGSRSQNQPQHF.

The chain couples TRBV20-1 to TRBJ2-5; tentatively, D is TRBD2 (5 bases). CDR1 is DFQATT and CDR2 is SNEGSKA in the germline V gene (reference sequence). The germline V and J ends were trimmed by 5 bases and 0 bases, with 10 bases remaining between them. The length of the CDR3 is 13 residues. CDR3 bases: TGCAGTGCTGCGGACTTGTACCAAGAGACCCAGTACTTC. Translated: CSAADLYQETQYF.

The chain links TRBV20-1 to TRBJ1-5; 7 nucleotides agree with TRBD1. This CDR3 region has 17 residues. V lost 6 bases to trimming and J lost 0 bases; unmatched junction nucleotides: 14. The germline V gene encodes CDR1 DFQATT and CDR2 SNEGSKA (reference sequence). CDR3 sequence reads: CSAPGQEQLYSNQPQHF. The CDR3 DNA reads TGCAGTGCCCCTGGACAGGAGCAGCTTTATAGCAATCAGCCCCAGCATTTT.

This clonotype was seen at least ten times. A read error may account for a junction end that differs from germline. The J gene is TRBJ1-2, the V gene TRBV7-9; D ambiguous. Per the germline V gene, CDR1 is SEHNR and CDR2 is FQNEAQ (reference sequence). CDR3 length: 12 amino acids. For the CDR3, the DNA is TGTGCCAGCAGCTTAGACCGGACTGGCTCCACCTTC. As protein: CASSLDRTGSTF.

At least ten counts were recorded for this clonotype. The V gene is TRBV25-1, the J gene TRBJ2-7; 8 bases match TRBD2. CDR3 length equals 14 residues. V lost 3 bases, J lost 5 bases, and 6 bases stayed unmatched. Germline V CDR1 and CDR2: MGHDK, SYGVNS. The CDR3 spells CASSESAGDNEQYF. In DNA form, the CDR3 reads TGTGCCAGCAGTGAGTCAGCGGGAGACAACGAGCAGTACTTC.

The CDR3 sequence: CASSLVHLETQYF. CDR3 DNA sequence: TGTGCCAGCAGTTTAGTCCACCTGGAGACCCAGTACTTC. The chain combines TRBV12-3 or TRBV12-4 with TRBJ2-5; D unresolved. The CDR3 has 13 amino acids. V gave up 1 base and J gave up 5 bases, with 8 bases separating them.

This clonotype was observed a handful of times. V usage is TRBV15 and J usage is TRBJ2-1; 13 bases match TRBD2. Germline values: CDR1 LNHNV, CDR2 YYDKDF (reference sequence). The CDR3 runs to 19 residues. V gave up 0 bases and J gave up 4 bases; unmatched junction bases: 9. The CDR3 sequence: CATSRDPPGLAGSYNEQFF. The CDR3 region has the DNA TGTGCCACCAGCAGAGATCCCCCGGGACTAGCGGGGAGTTACAATGAGCAGTTCTTC.

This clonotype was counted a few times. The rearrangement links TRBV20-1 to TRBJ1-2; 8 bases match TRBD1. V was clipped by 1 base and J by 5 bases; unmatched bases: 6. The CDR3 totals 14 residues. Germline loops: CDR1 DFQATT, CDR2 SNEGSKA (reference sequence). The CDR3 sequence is CSARASGGGYGYTF. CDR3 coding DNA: TGCAGTGCTAGAGCGTCAGGGGGCGGTTATGGCTACACCTTC.

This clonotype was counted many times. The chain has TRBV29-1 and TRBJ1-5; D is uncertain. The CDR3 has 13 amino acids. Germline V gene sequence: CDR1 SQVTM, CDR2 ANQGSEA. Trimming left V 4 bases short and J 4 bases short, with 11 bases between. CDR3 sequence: CSVGDRENQPQHF. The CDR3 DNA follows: TGCAGCGTTGGAGACCGAGAAAATCAGCCCCAGCATTTT. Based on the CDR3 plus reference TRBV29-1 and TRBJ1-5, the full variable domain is SAVISQKPSRDICQRGTSLTIQCQVDSQVTMMFWYRQQPGQSLTLIATANQGSEATYESGFVIDKFPISRPNLTFSTLTVSNMSPEDSSIYLCSVGDRENQPQHFGDGTRLSIL.

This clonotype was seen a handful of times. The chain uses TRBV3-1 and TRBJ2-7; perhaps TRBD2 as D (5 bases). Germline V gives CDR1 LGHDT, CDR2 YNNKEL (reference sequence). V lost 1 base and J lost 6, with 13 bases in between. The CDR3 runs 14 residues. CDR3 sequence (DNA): TGTGCCAGCAGCCAAGTTGAGGGAGCAGGCGAGCAGTACTTC. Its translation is CASSQVEGAGEQYF.

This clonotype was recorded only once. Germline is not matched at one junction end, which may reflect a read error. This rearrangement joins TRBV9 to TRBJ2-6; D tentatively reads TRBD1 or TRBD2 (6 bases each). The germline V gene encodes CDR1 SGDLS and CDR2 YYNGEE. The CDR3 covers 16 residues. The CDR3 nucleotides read TGTGCCAGCAGCGTATCGGGGGCCTCTGCGGCCAACGTCCTGACTTTC. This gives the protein CASSVSGASAANVLTF.